Listed below are T cell receptor beta chains from one sample, sequenced in a study of blood T cell repertoires in COVID-19. Generated by immunoSEQ multiplex PCR, the TCRdb table keeps only in-frame clones and is missing some. The data hold around 190,000 clones, with roughly 86% observed a single time. Source material: peripheral blood. All receptors come from a man aged 18 to 30 with active or convalescent COVID-19. Both conserved end residues are part of each CDR3. A D gene is named only where the DNA matches it firmly. Clone size is not always given. Where it is, it says once, few, many or a class for expanded clones.

>TRBD2|TRBV24-1|.|TRBJ2-7
TGTGCCACCAGCTGGGGGGGAGCGCCGTACTACGAGCAGTACTTC
CATSWGGAPYYEQYF
>TRBD1|TRBV7-6|.|TRBJ2-7
TGTGCCAGCAGCTCGACAGGGGGCAGCGAGCAGTACTTC
CASSSTGGSEQYF
>.|TRBV10-3|.|TRBJ2-7
TGTGCCACCAGGAGCGGCATTGACTCCTACGAGCAGTACTTC
CATRSGIDSYEQYF
>TRBD1|TRBV5-1|.|TRBJ2-5
TGCGCCAGCAGCAACGGGGACAGGGGAGTAGAGACCCAGTACTTC
CASSNGDRGVETQYF
>TRBD2|TRBV11-2|once|TRBJ2-2
TGTGCCAGCAGCTTTAGCGGGGGGGTCGACACCGGGGAGCTGTTTTTT
CASSFSGGVDTGELFF
>TRBD2|TRBV5-8|.|TRBJ2-3
TGTGCCAGCAGCCGACGGACTAGCGGGGGGGCCACAGATACGCAGTATTTT
CASSRRTSGGATDTQYF
>.|TRBV4-1|.|TRBJ2-3
TGCGCCAGCAGCTTTATGGAGGGGTCTGCGGGATCGGCCGCCACGCAGTATTTT
CASSFMEGSAGSAATQYF
>.|TRBV7-9|.|TRBJ2-1
TGTGCCAGCAGCTCGTCCGGGAACCTAAGATACAATGAGCAGTTCTTC
CASSSSGNLRYNEQFF
>TRBD1|TRBV19|.|TRBJ1-2
TGTGCCAGTAGTTTGGGACAGATTTCTAACTATGGCTACACCTTC
CASSLGQISNYGYTF
>TRBD1|TRBV6-6|.|TRBJ1-4
TGTGCCAGCAGAGGGGGACAGGCCTTCGAAAAACTGTTTTTT
CASRGGQAFEKLFF
>TRBD1|TRBV7-2|once|TRBJ1-1
TGTGCCAGCAGCTTAGAGGGGACAGGGTCTGAAGCTTTCTTT
CASSLEGTGSEAFF
>TRBD2|TRBV7-9|.|TRBJ2-5
TGTGCCAGCAACCCAGGACTAGCGGCGTACCAAGAGACCCAGTACTTC
CASNPGLAAYQETQYF
>.|TRBV5-5|.|TRBJ2-3
TGTGCCAGCCGTGCGGGTGGGGCAGATACGCAGTATTTT
CASRAGGADTQYF
>.|TRBV14|once|TRBJ1-2
TGTGCCAGCAGCCAAGAAAGACGAAGAACAGACATCTATGGCTACACCTTC
CASSQERRRTDIYGYTF
>.|TRBV7-2|.|TRBJ2-7
TGTGCCAGCAGCTCCCACACCTACGAGCAGTACTTC
CASSSHTYEQYF
>TRBD2|TRBV2|many|TRBJ2-5
TGTGCCAGCAATGGCATAGCGGGGTTTTGGACCCAGTACTTC
CASNGIAGFWTQYF
>TRBD1|TRBV30|.|TRBJ1-2
TGTGCCTGGAGTTTCCCGGGACAGGGAAGCTATGGCTACACCTTC
CAWSFPGQGSYGYTF
>TRBD2|TRBV2|.|TRBJ2-1
TGTGCCAGCAGTGACGACGGGACTAGTGTTGGAGTCGGAGAGTACCAGTTCTTC
CASSDDGTSVGVGEYQFF
>TRBD1|TRBV5-1|once|TRBJ1-1
TGCGCCAGCAGGTCGGGACAGGGGTTGGGAACTGAAGCTTTCTTT
CASRSGQGLGTEAFF
>.|TRBV7-9|.|TRBJ2-7
TGTGCCAGCAGCGTTACGGACGGACAATACGAGCAGTACTTC
CASSVTDGQYEQYF
>TRBD1|TRBV11-2|.|TRBJ1-4
TGTGCCAGCAGCGACTCCCGGACAGGGCGAATTGAAAAACTGTTTTTT
CASSDSRTGRIEKLFF
>TRBD1|TRBV19|.|TRBJ1-4
TGTGCCAGTAGTAAGACAGGGGGCACTAATGAAAAACTGTTTTTT
CASSKTGGTNEKLFF
>.|TRBV9|.|TRBJ2-3
TGTGCCAGCAGCCCAACCGGGACAAGCACAGATACGCAGTATTTT
CASSPTGTSTDTQYF
>.|TRBV30|once|TRBJ1-6
TGTGCCTGGAGTAACAGGGTTGATTCACCCCTCCACTTT
CAWSNRVDSPLHF
>.|TRBV27|.|TRBJ1-1
TGTGCCAGCTACCGAGGGAGGTGGGGGACTGAAGCTTTCTTT
CASYRGRWGTEAFF
>.|TRBV30|few|TRBJ1-5
TGTGCCTGGAGCACCGGGTCGGGGGATCAGCCCCAGCATTTT
CAWSTGSGDQPQHF
>.|TRBV5-1|.|TRBJ1-2
TGCGCCAGCAGTTCTCAACCAGGGGAGAACTATGGCTACACCTTC
CASSSQPGENYGYTF
>TRBD1|TRBV28|.|TRBJ1-5
TGTGCCAGCAGCCAAGACAGGGGGCAAGTGGGCAATCAGCCCCAGCATTTT
CASSQDRGQVGNQPQHF
>TRBD1|TRBV29-1|.|TRBJ1-1
TGCAGCGTTGAGGGACAGGGGTTGGACACTGAAGCTTTCTTT
CSVEGQGLDTEAFF
>.|TRBV7-8|.|TRBJ1-1
TGTGCCAGCAGCTCTAACAGGGCCCAGAACACTGAAGCTTTCTTT
CASSSNRAQNTEAFF
>.|TRBV7-9|.|TRBJ1-2
TGTGCCAGCAGCCCAAAGATGGAAGCTAGTGGCTACACCTTC
CASSPKMEASGYTF
>.|TRBV5-6|.|TRBJ2-7
TGTGCCAGCAGCTCCTCATACATCTACGAGCAGTACTTC
CASSSSYIYEQYF
>TRBD2|TRBV9|once|TRBJ2-3
TGTGCCAGCAGCGCCTTTAGGGGCGGGGGGCCCTCGGATACGCAGTATTTT
CASSAFRGGGPSDTQYF
>.|TRBV30|.|TRBJ2-1
TGTGCCTGGGGGGCCGGCCCAGGGACTGGGCAGTTCTTC
CAWGAGPGTGQFF
>TRBD1|TRBV6-1|once|TRBJ1-1
TGTGCCAGCAGTGTCGACAGGGGAGGTCTGGGGACTGAAGCTTTCTTT
CASSVDRGGLGTEAFF
>.|TRBV6-2/TRBV6-3|.|TRBJ1-5
TGTGCCAGCAGTTACCCACAGGGTGGGCCCCAGCATTTT
CASSYPQGGPQHF
>TRBD1|TRBV4-2|.|TRBJ2-1
TGTGCCAGCAGCCAAGCCCGACAGGGGCAAGACTACAATGAGCAGTTCTTC
CASSQARQGQDYNEQFF
>TRBD1|TRBV19|.|TRBJ1-1
TGTGCCAGTAGAACCGGGACAGTGAACACTGAAGCTTTCTTT
CASRTGTVNTEAFF
>.|TRBV30|.|TRBJ2-3
TGTGCCTGGAATTCGGTCCTAGGCGCAGATACGCAGTATTTT
CAWNSVLGADTQYF
>.|TRBV4-1|.|TRBJ2-1
TGCGCCAGCAGCCAAGACCCTTCCCCTGCAGCGGAACATACAAGCTCCTACAATGAGCAGTTCTTC
CASSQDPSPAAEHTSSYNEQFF
>TRBD1|TRBV11-2|few|TRBJ1-1
TGTGCCAGCAGCTTCAAGACAGGGTTAGTGACTGAAGCTTTCTTT
CASSFKTGLVTEAFF
>TRBD2|TRBV19|.|TRBJ2-1
TGTGCCAGTAGTATTTGGCCCCCTAGCGGGGCCCATGAGCAGTTCTTC
CASSIWPPSGAHEQFF
>.|TRBV2|.|TRBJ1-2
TGTGCCAGCAGTGAATATTATGGCTACACCTTC
CASSEYYGYTF
>TRBD1|TRBV19|.|TRBJ1-5
TGTGCCAGTAGTATACGACGACAGGGTAGGAGCAATCAGCCCCAGCATTTT
CASSIRRQGRSNQPQHF
>TRBD2|TRBV5-4|.|TRBJ2-1
TGTGCCAGCAGCTTGGTAGTCGGCAGCGGGGGGGGGATAAACAATGAGCAGTTCTTC
CASSLVVGSGGGINNEQFF